This T cell receptor beta chain stems from a study of glioma-infiltrating T cells (TCRdb year 2016). At the level of the whole study: Glioma tissue, non-neoplastic brain tissue and matched peripheral blood mononuclear cells were used as sources from which TCR alpha- and beta-chain repertoires were sequenced. Each tissue-infiltrating repertoire was compared with the same patient's peripheral blood repertoire to measure divergence between tissue and blood T-cell populations. Three low-grade glioma patients, roughly 8 primary glioblastoma patients, and three non-glioma patients who contributed non-neoplastic brain tissue made up the paired cohort.

This clonotype was recorded at least ten times. The antigen it recognizes is unknown. No base qualities exist here, and no much larger clone lies one base off it. On the study overall, not on this receptor specifically: Very few CDR3 sequences were shared between tissue and blood, attributed to high CDR3 diversity and limited sampling. Group comparisons rested on small numbers: three non-neoplastic, three low-grade glioma and 7 or 8 glioblastoma patients. In non-neoplastic patients, VJ-independent divergence between tissue and blood fell below expectation, whereas in all gliomas, and especially in low-grade gliomas, the divergence rose above expectation.

The iRepertoire nested amplicon-rescue multiplex PCR (arm-PCR) platform was used to amplify TCR alpha and beta CDR3 regions from RNA. The input for one-step reverse transcription and amplification was roughly 90-450 ng of either tissue mRNA or PBMC total RNA. Following bead purification, Illumina adapters were added through a secondary multiplex PCR, and the libraries were then gel-purified between 200 and 400 bp. Libraries carried internal 6-nucleotide barcodes used for demultiplexing. Libraries were sequenced on an Illumina MiSeq with 2x220 or 2x250 nucleotide paired-end reads. Processing in the source paper ran as follows. Paired reads were merged using FLASH 1.2.11 and aligned with BWA-MEM to the GRCh37 human genome, and TRA and TRB reads were then extracted. V and J assignment used an IMGT-derived reference of cassette sequences and CDR3 motifs that included pseudogenes. Reads were translated in three frames, and productive CDR3s were defined by a C…FGXG motif without stop codons. Clonotypes were defined as unique combinations of V-J cassette pair and CDR3 amino acid sequence. Reads were filtered by Hamming distance, thresholded by each sample's sequence error rate in mapped regions. Clones were called with MiXCR by TCRdb after fastp trimmed the public reads at Q25, and only in-frame beta chains were retained. CDR3 protein sequences are deduplicated, and each keeps its most common genes and DNA. TCRdb's processing, not the study's, gives the V and J calls here. This sample has approximately 110,000 distinct CDR3 sequences in its table, and 20% to 25% of those were observed once. The leading ten clones occupy 35% of the sample.

Sequenced input: glioma tissue, nonneoplastic brain tissue, or PBMCs (not recorded which). The clonotype comes from a human donor with low-grade glioma or glioblastoma, undergoing nonglioma brain surgery, or in good health (not recorded which).

At the DNA level, the sequence is TGTGCCAGCCTAGCTTACGGACAGGCAAAAGAGACCCAGTACTTC. This encodes CASLAYGQAKETQYF. The chain couples TRBV6-2 or TRBV6-3 to TRBJ2-5, with TRBD1 matching 7 junction bases. Taken from the germline V gene, the CDR1 and CDR2 loops are MNHEY and SVGEGT. Germline trimming amounts to 8 bases on V and 3 bases on J, with 12 as the count of junction bases outside the gene matches. Measured from the cysteine to the phenylalanine, the CDR3 is 15 residues long. Only the CDR3 DNA stays, 45 bases, in frame from base 1.